Below, 14 T cell receptor beta chains from the same sample are listed, as sequenced in a study of T-cell reconstitution after alpha-beta-depleted transplantation in children. Broader study findings: Diversity and T-cell counts at one year after transplant derived mostly from new T cells.

Using unique molecular identifiers, the investigators prepared the TCRbeta library. TCRdb analysed the PCR reads with MiXCR anew, one entry per CDR3 protein. This table has hundreds of thousands of distinct CDR3 sequences, roughly 8.2% appearing once. Antigens of these TCRs are unknown. The sample consisted of peripheral blood, taken 360 days after TCRalphabeta/CD19-depleted stem cell transplant. These receptors were taken from a female patient aged 2-10 years who had a stem cell transplant for Fanconi anemia, so the T cells may come from the graft donor.

In its sample, this clonotype was seen many times. The gene calls are TRBV24-1 and TRBJ2-1; 11 bases are shared with TRBD2. This CDR3 comprises 16 residues. The germline V gene encodes CDR1 KGHDR and CDR2 SFDVKD. With V trimmed by 3 bases and J by 3 bases, 3 bases remained unmatched. In DNA, the CDR3 is TGTGCCACCAGTGATACTCTAGCGGGAGGCTACAATGAGCAGTTCTTC. Translation gives CATSDTLAGGYNEQFF.

This clonotype has at least ten counts. The chain joins TRBV5-1 to TRBJ2-7; D may be TRBD2 (5 bases). Between the trimmed V and J ends, which lost 4 bases and 2 bases, there was a span of 13 bases. Germline V lookup: CDR1 SGHRS, CDR2 YFSETQ. The CDR3 loop spans 14 amino acids. DNA of the CDR3: TGCGCCAGCAGCATCGGACTCAGCCCCTACGAGCAGTACTTC. This sequence encodes CASSIGLSPYEQYF.

The chain combines TRBV5-1 with TRBJ1-1; no reliable D call. The germline V gene encodes CDR1 SGHRS and CDR2 YFSETQ. CDR3 size: 16 residues. V was clipped by 0 bases and J by 0 bases, with 12 bases between them. DNA for the CDR3: TGCGCCAGCAGCTTGGGAGGCTTTTCTATGAACACTGAAGCTTTCTTT. This gives the protein CASSLGGFSMNTEAFF. Looking up the rest from reference TRBV5-1 and TRBJ1-1 gives the full variable domain: KAGVTQTPRYLIKTRGQQVTLSCSPISGHRSVSWYQQTPGQGLQFLFEYFSETQRNKGNFPGRFSGRQFSNSRSEMNVSTLELGDSALYLCASSLGGFSMNTEAFFGQGTRLTVV.

This clonotype was counted at least ten times. This sequence joins TRBV29-1 and TRBJ1-1; 7 positions agree with TRBD1. Germline V lookup: CDR1 SQVTM, CDR2 ANQGSEA. The V gene end was trimmed by 7 bases and the J gene end by 0 bases; junction bases not matched to a gene: 2. This CDR3 contains 12 residues. This CDR3 is CSGGQLNTEAFF. The CDR3 DNA sequence: TGCAGCGGGGGACAGCTGAACACTGAAGCTTTCTTT.

In this sample, this clonotype turned up many times. This sequence joins TRBV15 and TRBJ1-1; TRBD1 agrees at 8 bases. The CDR3 is 13 residues long. Trimming removed 4 bases from V and 4 bases from J; junction bases left unmatched: 2. Germline V CDR1 and CDR2: LNHNV, YYDKDF (reference sequence). The CDR3 loop is CATSITGGTEAFF. Here the CDR3 DNA reads TGTGCCACCAGCATTACAGGGGGCACTGAAGCTTTCTTT. Combining the CDR3 with reference TRBV15 and TRBJ1-1 gives the whole variable domain DAMVIQNPRYQVTQFGKPVTLSCSQTLNHNVMYWYQQKSSQAPKLLFHYYDKDFNNEADTPDNFQSRRPNTSFCFLDIRSPGLGDTAMYLCATSITGGTEAFFGQGTRLTVV.

This clonotype was seen a few times. The V gene is TRBV2, the J gene TRBJ2-5, with 13 bases lining up with TRBD2. CDR1 and CDR2 (germline): SNHLY, FYNNEI. The trim removed 6 bases at V and 1 base at J, leaving 5 bases unmatched. The CDR3 covers 16 residues. The CDR3 DNA follows: TGTGCCAGCAGAGGACTAGCGGGGGAGATCCAAGAGACCCAGTACTTC. It specifies CASRGLAGEIQETQYF.

This clonotype was seen at least ten times. This sequence joins TRBV9 and TRBJ2-1; the match to TRBD2 covers 10 bases. V shed 0 bases and J 0 bases; nucleotides not matched to a gene: 3. Germline assignment: CDR1 SGDLS and CDR2 YYNGEE. This CDR3 contains 17 residues. This CDR3 reads CASSVGLAGPSYNEQFF. DNA for the CDR3: TGTGCCAGCAGCGTAGGACTAGCGGGCCCCTCCTACAATGAGCAGTTCTTC.

This clonotype occurred a few times. The chain joins TRBV29-1 to TRBJ2-7; TRBD1 or TRBD2 may be the D gene (5 bases each). Trimming left V 1 base short and J 2 bases short, with 12 bases between. This CDR3 has 14 amino acids. Germline CDR1 and CDR2: SQVTM and ANQGSEA. CDR3 loop: CSVEGGPSPYEQYF. CDR3 in DNA: TGCAGCGTTGAAGGGGGACCGAGCCCCTACGAGCAGTACTTC.

The chain recombines TRBV11-1 with TRBJ2-2; 11 bases are a match to TRBD1. The germline V gene encodes CDR1 SGHAT and CDR2 FQDESV (reference sequence). Trimming took 3 bases from V and 9 from J; bases not matched to a gene: 6. The CDR3 consists of 15 residues. Here the CDR3 DNA reads TGTGCCAGCAGCTTGGACAGGGGGCCGGCCTGGGAGCTGTTTTTT. Amino acid sequence: CASSLDRGPAWELFF.

This chain joins TRBV28 and TRBJ1-6; 9 bases map to TRBD1. CDR1 and CDR2 from the germline V gene are MDHEN and SYDVKM. V lost 6 bases and J lost 7; bases outside the gene matches: 7. This CDR3 has 15 amino acids. CDR3 DNA: TGTGCCAGCAGATCGACGGACAGGGGAAATTCACCCCTCCACTTT. Translating gives CASRSTDRGNSPLHF.

There are a few counts of this clonotype. CDR3 sequence reads: CSARILGGYEQYV. The CDR3 DNA follows: TGCAGTGCTAGGATTCTAGGCGGGTACGAGCAGTACGTC. V and J are TRBV20-1 and TRBJ2-7; D is possibly TRBD2 (5 bases). The CDR3 runs to 13 residues. Trimming stripped 3 bases from V and 4 bases from J, with 13 bases between. Germline-derived CDR1 and CDR2 are DFQATT and SNEGSKA (reference sequence).

In this sample, this clonotype turned up many times. V usage is TRBV7-6 and J usage is TRBJ2-1, with 9 bases that match TRBD2. J lost 6 bases, V lost 3 bases, and 6 bases had no gene match. Germline V gene data show CDR1 as SGHVS and CDR2 as FNYEAQ. The CDR3 totals 15 residues. The CDR3 DNA reads TGTGCCAGCAGCTTTAGCGGGAGTTTTCTCAATGAGCAGTTCTTC. It translates to CASSFSGSFLNEQFF.

The chain carries TRBV5-1 and TRBJ1-4; no clear D. CDR1 SGHRS and CDR2 YFSETQ come from the germline V gene. V was trimmed by 1 base and J by 0 bases, leaving 10 bases between them. This CDR3 region has 16 residues. CDR3 DNA: TGCGCCAGCAGCTTGTCAAGACAAACAACTAATGAAAAACTGTTTTTT. It translates to CASSLSRQTTNEKLFF.

This clonotype showed up just a few times. The chain is built from TRBV28 and TRBJ2-7, with D unresolved. Trimming took 5 bases from V and 7 from J, leaving 15 bases between them. The germline V gene has CDR1 MDHEN and CDR2 SYDVKM. The CDR3 sequence is 13 residues long. CDR3 loop: CASSPHLLGEQYV. The CDR3 DNA sequence: TGTGCCAGCAGTCCCCACCTTTTGGGTGAGCAGTACGTC.